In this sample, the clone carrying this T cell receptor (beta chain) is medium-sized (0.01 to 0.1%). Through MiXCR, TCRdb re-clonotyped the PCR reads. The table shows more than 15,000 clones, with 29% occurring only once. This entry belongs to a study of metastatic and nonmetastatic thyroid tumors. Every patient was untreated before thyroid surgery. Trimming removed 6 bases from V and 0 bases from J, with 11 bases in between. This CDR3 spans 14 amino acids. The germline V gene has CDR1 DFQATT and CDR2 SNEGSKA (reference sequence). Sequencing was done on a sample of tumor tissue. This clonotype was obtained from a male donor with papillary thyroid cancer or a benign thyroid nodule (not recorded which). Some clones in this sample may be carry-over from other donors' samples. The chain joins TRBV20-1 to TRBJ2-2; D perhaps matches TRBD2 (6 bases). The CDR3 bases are TGCAGTGCGGGGTCTAGCGCGAACACCGGGGAGCTGTTTTTT. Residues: CSAGSSANTGELFF.